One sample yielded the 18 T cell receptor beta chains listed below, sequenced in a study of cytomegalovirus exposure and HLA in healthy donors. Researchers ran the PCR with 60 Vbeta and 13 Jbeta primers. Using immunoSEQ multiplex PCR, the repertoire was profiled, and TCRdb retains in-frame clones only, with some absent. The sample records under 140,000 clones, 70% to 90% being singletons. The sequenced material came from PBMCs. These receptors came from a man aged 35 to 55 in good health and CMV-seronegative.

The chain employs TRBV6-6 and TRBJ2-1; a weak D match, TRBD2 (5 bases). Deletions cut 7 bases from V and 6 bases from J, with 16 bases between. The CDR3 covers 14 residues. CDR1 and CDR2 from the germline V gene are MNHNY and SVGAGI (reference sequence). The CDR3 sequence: CASTWAGLVNEQFF. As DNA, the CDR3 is TGTGCCAGCACCTGGGCAGGACTCGTCAATGAGCAGTTCTTC.

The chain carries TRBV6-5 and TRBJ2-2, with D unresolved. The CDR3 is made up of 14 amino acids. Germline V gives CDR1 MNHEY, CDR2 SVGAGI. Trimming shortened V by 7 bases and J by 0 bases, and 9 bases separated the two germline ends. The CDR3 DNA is TGTGCCAGCACCCCTTTAGCGAACACCGGGGAGCTGTTTTTT. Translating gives CASTPLANTGELFF.

The CDR3 loop reads CASSEAGARELFF. Written as DNA, the CDR3 is TGTGCCAGCAGTGAAGCGGGGGCCAGGGAGCTGTTTTTT. The chain combines TRBV6-1 with TRBJ2-2, with D maybe TRBD1 (6 bases). Per the germline V gene, CDR1 is MNHNS and CDR2 is SASEGT. The germline V and J ends were trimmed by 0 bases and 9 bases, with 8 bases remaining between them. The CDR3 extends over 13 amino acids.

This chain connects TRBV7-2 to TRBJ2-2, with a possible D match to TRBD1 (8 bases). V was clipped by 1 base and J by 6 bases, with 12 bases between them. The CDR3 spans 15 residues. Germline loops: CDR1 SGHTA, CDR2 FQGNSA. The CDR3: CASSLGTGRAGELFF. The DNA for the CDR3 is TGTGCCAGCAGCTTAGGGACAGGGAGGGCCGGGGAGCTGTTTTTT.

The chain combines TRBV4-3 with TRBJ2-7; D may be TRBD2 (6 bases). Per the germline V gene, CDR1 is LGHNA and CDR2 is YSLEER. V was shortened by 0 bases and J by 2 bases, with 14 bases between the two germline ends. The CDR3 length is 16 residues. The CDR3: CASSQDTAGTPYEQYF. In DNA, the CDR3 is TGCGCCAGCAGCCAAGATACGGCGGGGACCCCCTACGAGCAGTACTTC.

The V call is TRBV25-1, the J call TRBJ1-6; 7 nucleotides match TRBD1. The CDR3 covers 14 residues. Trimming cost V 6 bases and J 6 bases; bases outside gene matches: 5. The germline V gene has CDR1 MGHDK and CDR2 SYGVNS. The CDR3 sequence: CASRASGGNSPLHF. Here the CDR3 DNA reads TGTGCCAGCAGGGCGTCAGGGGGTAATTCACCCCTCCACTTT.

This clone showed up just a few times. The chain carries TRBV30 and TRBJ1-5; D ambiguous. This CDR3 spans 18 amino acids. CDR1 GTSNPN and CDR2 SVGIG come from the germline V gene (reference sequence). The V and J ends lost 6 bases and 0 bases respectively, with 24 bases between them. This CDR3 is CACVLGIPSPYSNQPQHF. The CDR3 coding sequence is TGTGCCTGTGTACTCGGGATCCCTTCCCCTTATAGCAATCAGCCCCAGCATTTT.

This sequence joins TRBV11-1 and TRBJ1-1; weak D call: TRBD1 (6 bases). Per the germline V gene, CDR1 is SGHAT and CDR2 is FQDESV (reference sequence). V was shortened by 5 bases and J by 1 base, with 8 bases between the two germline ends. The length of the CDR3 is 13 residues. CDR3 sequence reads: CASSPRGNTEAFF. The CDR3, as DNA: TGTGCCAGCAGCCCCAGGGGGAACACTGAAGCTTTCTTT.

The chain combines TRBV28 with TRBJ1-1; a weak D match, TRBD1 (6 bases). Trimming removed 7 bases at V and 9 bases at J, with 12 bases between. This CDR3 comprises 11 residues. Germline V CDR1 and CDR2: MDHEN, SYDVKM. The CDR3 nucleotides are TGTGCCAGCATCAGGGGAGACCAAGCTTTCTTT. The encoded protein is CASIRGDQAFF.

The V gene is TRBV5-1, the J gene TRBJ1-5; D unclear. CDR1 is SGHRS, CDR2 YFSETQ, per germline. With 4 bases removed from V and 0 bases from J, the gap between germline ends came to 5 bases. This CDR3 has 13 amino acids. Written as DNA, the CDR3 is TGCGCCAGCAGCACTTTTAGCAATCAGCCCCAGCATTTT. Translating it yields CASSTFSNQPQHF.

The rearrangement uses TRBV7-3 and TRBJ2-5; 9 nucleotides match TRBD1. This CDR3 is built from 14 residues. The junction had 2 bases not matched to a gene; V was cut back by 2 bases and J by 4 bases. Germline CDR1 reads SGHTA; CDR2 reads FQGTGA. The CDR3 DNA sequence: TGTGCCAGCAGCTTAGGGGGACAGGGAGAGACCCAGTACTTC. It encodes CASSLGGQGETQYF.

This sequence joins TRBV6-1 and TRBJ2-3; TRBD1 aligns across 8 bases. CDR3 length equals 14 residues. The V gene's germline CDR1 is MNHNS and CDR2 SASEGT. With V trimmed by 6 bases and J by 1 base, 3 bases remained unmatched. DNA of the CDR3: TGTGCCAGCAGCCTGACAGGGGGCACAGATACGCAGTATTTT. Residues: CASSLTGGTDTQYF.

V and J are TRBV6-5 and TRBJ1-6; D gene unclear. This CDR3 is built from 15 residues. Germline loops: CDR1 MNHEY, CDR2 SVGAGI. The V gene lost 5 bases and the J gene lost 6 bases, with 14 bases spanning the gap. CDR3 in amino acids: CASSAGQKGNSPLHF. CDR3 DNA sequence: TGTGCCAGCAGTGCGGGCCAGAAGGGTAATTCACCCCTCCACTTT.

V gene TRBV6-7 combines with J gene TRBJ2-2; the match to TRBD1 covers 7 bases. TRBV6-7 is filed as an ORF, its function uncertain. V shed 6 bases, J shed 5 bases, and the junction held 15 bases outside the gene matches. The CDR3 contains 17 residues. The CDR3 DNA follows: TGTGCCAGCAGCCCATGGACAGGTTGCCAGGAAACCGGGGAGCTGTTTTTT. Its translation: CASSPWTGCQETGELFF.

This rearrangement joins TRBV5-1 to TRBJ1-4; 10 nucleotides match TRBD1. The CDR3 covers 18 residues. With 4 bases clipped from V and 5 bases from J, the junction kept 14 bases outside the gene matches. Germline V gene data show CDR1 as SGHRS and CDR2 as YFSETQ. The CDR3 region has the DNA TGCGCCAGCAGCCCAGCCGGGACAGGGGACGCCGGAAATGAAAAACTGTTTTTT. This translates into CASSPAGTGDAGNEKLFF. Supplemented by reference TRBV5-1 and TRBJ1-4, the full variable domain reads KAGVTQTPRYLIKTRGQQVTLSCSPISGHRSVSWYQQTPGQGLQFLFEYFSETQRNKGNFPGRFSGRQFSNSRSEMNVSTLELGDSALYLCASSPAGTGDAGNEKLFFGSGTQLSVL.

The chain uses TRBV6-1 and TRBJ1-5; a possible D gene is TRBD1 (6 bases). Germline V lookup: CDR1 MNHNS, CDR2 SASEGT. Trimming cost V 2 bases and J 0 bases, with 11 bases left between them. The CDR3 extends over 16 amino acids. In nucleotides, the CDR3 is TGTGCCAGCAGTGAATCCCAGGGGAGTAGCAATCAGCCCCAGCATTTT. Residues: CASSESQGSSNQPQHF.

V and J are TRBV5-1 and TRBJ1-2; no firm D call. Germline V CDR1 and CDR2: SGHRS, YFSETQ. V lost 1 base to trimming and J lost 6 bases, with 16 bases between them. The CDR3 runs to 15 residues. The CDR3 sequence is CASSLNSIEADGYTF. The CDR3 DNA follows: TGCGCCAGCAGCTTGAATTCAATTGAGGCAGATGGCTACACCTTC.

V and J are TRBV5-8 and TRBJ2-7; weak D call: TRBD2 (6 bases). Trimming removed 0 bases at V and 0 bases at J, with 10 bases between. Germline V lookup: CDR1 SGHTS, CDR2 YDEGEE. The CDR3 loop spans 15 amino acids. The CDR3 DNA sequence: TGTGCCAGCAGCTTGGGGGTCGGGGGCTCCTACGAGCAGTACTTC. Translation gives CASSLGVGGSYEQYF.